This T cell receptor (beta chain) was recorded in a study of shared clonotypes between healthy human individuals. The CDR3 has 16 amino acids. V gave up 3 bases and J gave up 4 bases; unmatched junction bases: 6. The germline gives CDR1 SGDLS, CDR2 YYNGEE. This clone was picked up one time. As originally analysed: Junction-only sequences produced by ImmunoSEQ had no quality scores, so filtering differed. The data were produced by immunoSEQ multiplex PCR, yet TCRdb's version contains in-frame clones alone and is incomplete. The D gene and trimming were derived from the DNA, and the V and J assignments and clone size from that table. The sample holds roughly 550,000 clones; nearly 97% are singletons and the top ten take roughly 0.1%. Naive CD8 cells lacked CD45RO and underwent positive selection for CCR7, leaving out terminally differentiated effector memory CD45RA+ cells. Adults of Caucasian background living in Nashville, Tennessee made up all donors.

This clonotype was sampled from a young woman in good health. The sample taken for sequencing was naive CD8+ T cells sorted from blood. The gene calls are TRBV9 and TRBJ1-3, with 11 bases identical to TRBD1. This chain's CDR3 is CASSADRGLRGNTIYF. The CDR3 DNA follows: TGTGCCAGCAGCGCGGACAGGGGGCTAAGGGGAAACACCATATATTTT.